What follows describes a single T cell receptor (beta chain). The data originate from a study of blood T cell repertoires in COVID-19. From germline, CDR1 is KGHSH and CDR2 LQKENI. The CDR3 extends over 14 amino acids. J lost 0 bases, V lost 4 bases, and 1 base had no gene match. In the study's own analysis: Scientists estimated how many nucleated cells there were by amplifying reference gene primers. Generated by immunoSEQ multiplex PCR, the TCRdb table keeps only in-frame clones and is missing some. That table supplies the V and J calls and clone size; D and trimming were determined from the DNA. The data show 220,000 or so clones, 70% to 90% seen once.

The TCR sequence derives from a man aged 50 to 59 who had recovered from COVID-19. Sequencing used peripheral blood. V and J are TRBV18 and TRBJ2-7; 9 bases fit TRBD2. CDR3 bases: TGTGCCAGCTCACGGACTAGCGACTCCTACGAGCAGTACTTC. This gives the protein CASSRTSDSYEQYF.